A selection of T cell receptor beta chains follows, all from one sample in a study of T cell responses to AZD1222 COVID-19 vaccine. Using immunoSEQ multiplex PCR, the repertoire was profiled, and TCRdb retains in-frame clones only, with some absent. The table lists 150,000 to 200,000 clones, about nine tenths of them singletons. The sequencing here drew on peripheral blood, taken on day 0 of AZD1222 vaccination. The origin of the receptors is an adult in good health. CDR3s include the opening cysteine and the closing phenylalanine or tryptophan. A D gene is named only where the DNA matches it firmly. Not all rows give a size; the values are once, few, many and, for expanded clones, a class.

TRBJ2-7 | TRBV6-5 | - | - | CASKQGQVHEQYF | TGTGCCAGCAAACAGGGCCAGGTCCACGAGCAGTACTTC
TRBJ2-1 | TRBV5-1 | - | TRBD1 | CASSLEGTGSNEQFF | TGCGCCAGCAGCTTGGAAGGGACAGGGTCCAATGAGCAGTTCTTC
TRBJ1-4 | TRBV10-3 | - | TRBD1 | CAISERDRNEKLFF | TGTGCCATCAGTGAAAGGGACAGGAATGAAAAACTGTTTTTT
TRBJ2-6 | TRBV3-1/TRBV3-2 | - | TRBD1 | CASRGQGYSGANVLTF | TGTGCCAGCAGGGGACAGGGTTACTCTGGGGCCAACGTCCTGACTTTC
TRBJ2-1 | TRBV6-5 | - | - | CASSYSGGANNEQFF | TGTGCCAGCAGTTACTCGGGGGGGGCCAACAATGAGCAGTTCTTC
TRBJ2-7 | TRBV9 | - | - | CASSVVGGEQYF | TGTGCCAGCAGCGTAGTCGGAGGGGAGCAGTACTTC
TRBJ1-3 | TRBV7-9 | - | - | CASSSSARGTGNTIYF | TGTGCCAGCAGCTCCTCAGCCAGGGGAACTGGAAACACCATATATTTT
TRBJ1-2 | TRBV5-1 | once | TRBD1 | CASSLGQGEGTF | TGCGCCAGCAGCTTAGGACAGGGAGAGGGCACCTTC
TRBJ2-6 | TRBV18 | - | - | CASSPGGSGANVLTF | TGTGCCAGCTCACCAGGGGGCTCTGGGGCCAACGTCCTGACTTTC
TRBJ1-4 | TRBV11-2 | once | - | CASSLDPGEGEKLFF | TGTGCCAGCAGCTTAGACCCAGGAGAGGGCGAAAAACTGTTTTTT
TRBJ2-7 | TRBV30 | - | - | CAWSTRTLTSYEQYF | TGTGCCTGGAGTACACGGACCCTTACCTCCTACGAGCAGTACTTC
TRBJ1-3 | TRBV28 | - | - | CASSFSGQGYGNTIYF | TGTGCCAGCAGTTTCTCCGGGCAGGGGTATGGAAACACCATATATTTT
TRBJ2-5 | TRBV7-2 | - | - | CASNNPGETQYF | TGTGCCAGCAATAATCCGGGGGAGACCCAGTACTTC
TRBJ2-4 | TRBV5-4 | - | - | CASSSQVQAKNIQYF | TGTGCCAGCAGCAGCCAGGTCCAAGCCAAAAACATTCAGTACTTC